The 22 T cell receptor beta chains given below trace back to one sample, sequenced in a study of technical replicates of blood from four donors. The protocol was immunoSEQ multiplex PCR, while the TCRdb copy is restricted to in-frame clones and leaves out a portion. The data hold about 80,000 clones, with approximately 96% observed a single time. Specimen: T cells isolated from PBMCs. Every receptor here comes from a human donor in good health.

This chain connects TRBV11-2 to TRBJ2-5; 9 bases are a match to TRBD1. V was clipped by 0 bases and J by 3 bases; unmatched bases: 8. CDR1 is SGHAT, CDR2 FQNNGV, per germline. CDR3 length: 17 amino acids. This CDR3 reads CASSLETIRTGEETQYF. Here the CDR3 DNA reads TGTGCCAGCAGCTTAGAAACGATACGGACAGGGGAAGAGACCCAGTACTTC.

This clone was detected only once. The chain employs TRBV29-1 and TRBJ2-2, with TRBD1 identical over 7 bases. V shed 5 bases, J shed 2 bases, and the junction held 5 bases outside the gene matches. CDR1 SQVTM and CDR2 ANQGSEA come from the germline V gene. This CDR3 spans 14 amino acids. CDR3 in amino acids: CSVTGTVNTGELFF. CDR3 sequence (DNA): TGCAGCGTTACCGGGACAGTTAACACCGGGGAGCTGTTTTTT.

This clone has only one observation. The chain is built from TRBV11-2 and TRBJ2-2; D is unresolved. Germline V gives CDR1 SGHAT, CDR2 FQNNGV. This CDR3 is built from 14 residues. The V end was cut by 1 base, the J end by 4 bases, with 7 bases between. CDR3 sequence: CASSLVRSTGELFF. The CDR3 DNA reads as TGTGCCAGCAGCTTAGTCAGGTCCACCGGGGAGCTGTTTTTT.

The chain uses TRBV19 and TRBJ1-1; TRBD1 aligns across 9 bases. Germline V gene sequence: CDR1 LNHDA, CDR2 SQIVND (reference sequence). The CDR3 contains 13 residues. J lost 10 bases, V lost 5 bases, and 8 bases had no gene match. The CDR3 protein is CASSVQGALVAFF. CDR3 coding DNA: TGTGCCAGTAGTGTACAGGGGGCGCTTGTAGCTTTCTTT.

The CDR3 DNA follows: TGTGCCACCTCCCCCGGACTAGATACTTACTACGAGCAGTACTTC. This codes for CATSPGLDTYYEQYF. This sequence joins TRBV5-5 and TRBJ2-7; 7 nucleotides line up with TRBD2. The CDR3 length is 15 residues. Per the germline V gene, CDR1 is SGHKS and CDR2 is YYEKEE (reference sequence). V was clipped by 9 bases and J by 3 bases; unmatched bases: 15.

The gene calls are TRBV10-3 and TRBJ1-4; D might be TRBD1 (5 bases). V lost 8 bases and J lost 11, with 9 bases in between. CDR3 length equals 10 residues. Germline loops: CDR1 ENHRY, CDR2 SYGVKD. The CDR3 region is CAIGGDKLFF. Written as DNA, the CDR3 is TGTGCCATCGGGGGGGATAAACTGTTTTTT.

The V gene is TRBV5-1, the J gene TRBJ2-1; TRBD2 matches 9 bases. Germline-derived CDR1 and CDR2 are SGHRS and YFSETQ. This CDR3 spans 16 amino acids. Losses at the gene ends were 1 base for V and 3 bases for J; bases not matched to a gene: 5. CDR3 coding DNA: TGCGCCAGCAGCTTGAGGGCGGGAGGGAACTACAATGAGCAGTTCTTC. This sequence encodes CASSLRAGGNYNEQFF.

The chain joins TRBV27 to TRBJ2-3; a weak D match, TRBD1 (6 bases). Germline V lookup: CDR1 MNHEY, CDR2 SMNVEV (reference sequence). V was shortened by 5 bases and J by 3 bases, with 18 bases between the two germline ends. CDR3 length: 16 residues. This CDR3 is CASSPLGGVVTDTQYF. Written as DNA, the CDR3 is TGTGCCAGCAGTCCACTAGGGGGAGTAGTAACAGATACGCAGTATTTT.

V usage is TRBV9 and J usage is TRBJ2-2, with TRBD2 identical over 8 bases. Per germline, CDR1 SGDLS and CDR2 YYNGEE. CDR3 length: 16 amino acids. The V segment lost 4 bases and the J segment 1 base; nucleotides outside the gene matches: 6. Here the CDR3 reads CASSPRTSLNTGELFF. Here the CDR3 DNA reads TGTGCCAGCAGCCCCCGGACTAGCTTGAACACCGGGGAGCTGTTTTTT.

The chain couples TRBV14 to TRBJ2-7; no clear D gene. The V end was cut by 1 base, the J end by 0 bases, with 4 bases between. The CDR3 consists of 13 residues. CDR1 SGHDN and CDR2 FVKESK come from the germline V gene. CDR3 in DNA: TGTGCCAGCAGCCAAGCAATCTCCTACGAGCAGTACTTC. Protein: CASSQAISYEQYF.

The genes are TRBV28 and TRBJ2-7, with a weak D call TRBD1 (5 bases). Germline CDR1 and CDR2: MDHEN and SYDVKM. Trimming stripped 5 bases from V and 5 bases from J, with 10 bases between. This CDR3 has 12 residues. The CDR3 here is CASSVTRDEQYF. CDR3 coding DNA: TGTGCCAGCAGTGTCACCAGGGACGAGCAGTACTTC.

The chain combines TRBV5-4 with TRBJ2-7, with D uncertain. From germline, CDR1 is SGHNT and CDR2 YYREEE (reference sequence). The CDR3 loop spans 14 amino acids. The germline V and J ends were trimmed by 4 bases and 7 bases, with 18 bases remaining between them. The CDR3 DNA reads as TGTGCCAGCAGCGCCCAGGCGCCGGCCGGTGAGCAGTACTTC. Translating it yields CASSAQAPAGEQYF.

The V call is TRBV5-1, the J call TRBJ2-3, with a possible D match to TRBD1 (6 bases). Germline CDR1 reads SGHRS; CDR2 reads YFSETQ. Trimming left V 1 base short and J 0 bases short, with 12 bases between. CDR3 size: 16 residues. The chain's CDR3 is CASSLFNRESTDTQYF. CDR3 nucleotide sequence: TGCGCCAGCAGCTTGTTTAACAGGGAGAGCACAGATACGCAGTATTTT.

The chain employs TRBV6-5 and TRBJ1-1; a possible D gene is TRBD1 (5 bases). V was shortened by 2 bases and J by 3 bases, with 10 bases between the two germline ends. Germline CDR1 is MNHEY and CDR2 is SVGAGI. The CDR3 runs 14 residues. CDR3 nucleotides: TGTGCCAGCAGTTACAGGGGCAGGGACACTGAAGCTTTCTTT. It specifies CASSYRGRDTEAFF.

The chain recombines TRBV4-2 with TRBJ2-7; D possibly corresponds to TRBD1 (6 bases). This CDR3 spans 15 amino acids. Trimming pared 1 base from V and 3 bases from J, leaving 13 bases between. The germline V gene encodes CDR1 LGHNA and CDR2 YNFKEQ. The CDR3, as DNA: TGTGCCAGCAGCCAAGGTGGGGAAGGGGGCTACGAGCAGTACTTC. It codes for CASSQGGEGGYEQYF.

The chain combines TRBV13 with TRBJ2-3; D uncertain. The V end was cut by 5 bases, the J end by 3 bases, with 9 bases between. The CDR3 is made up of 13 amino acids. Germline V CDR1 and CDR2: PRHDT, FYEKMQ (reference sequence). The CDR3 here is CASSPASTDTQYF. The CDR3 DNA sequence: TGTGCCAGCAGCCCCGCGAGTACAGATACGCAGTATTTT.

V is TRBV6-5 and J is TRBJ1-1; D is uncertain. Trimming left V 2 bases short and J 6 bases short, with 10 bases between. CDR1 is MNHEY and CDR2 is SVGAGI in the germline V gene. This CDR3 is 13 amino acids long. CDR3 in DNA: TGTGCCAGCAGTTACGGAGGGCGGGCTGAAGCTTTCTTT. It specifies CASSYGGRAEAFF.

The rearrangement uses TRBV2 and TRBJ2-7, with D possibly TRBD1 on 5 matching bases. Germline CDR1 SNHLY, CDR2 FYNNEI. This CDR3 has 15 residues. V shed 2 bases and J shed 4 bases, with 15 bases lying between them. CDR3 sequence reads: CASSELSGFEYEQYF. The CDR3 DNA sequence: TGTGCCAGCAGTGAACTCTCAGGGTTTGAATACGAGCAGTACTTC.

This chain connects TRBV9 to TRBJ2-1; 11 nucleotides agree with TRBD2. Germline values: CDR1 SGDLS, CDR2 YYNGEE. The CDR3 sequence is 16 residues long. With 3 bases clipped from V and 5 bases from J, the junction kept 7 bases outside the gene matches. Here the CDR3 reads CASSATGLAGNNEQFF. CDR3 nucleotides: TGTGCCAGCAGCGCCACCGGACTAGCGGGTAACAATGAGCAGTTCTTC.

The chain employs TRBV9 and TRBJ2-3, with TRBD1 matching over 8 bases. Germline loops: CDR1 SGDLS, CDR2 YYNGEE. V lost 0 bases to trimming and J lost 4 bases; unmatched junction nucleotides: 4. The CDR3 runs to 15 residues. The CDR3 DNA sequence: TGTGCCAGCAGCGTAGCCCAGGGGGCATCAGATACGCAGTATTTT. Translating gives CASSVAQGASDTQYF.

On this clone: The CDR3 carries no conserved terminal phenylalanine or tryptophan, so it likely arises from a read error. Here the CDR3 DNA reads TGCAGCGTTGAGAGCCGACTAGCGGGAGGGCCGGGCGAGCAGTACCTC. Residues: CSVESRLAGGPGEQYL. This rearrangement joins TRBV29-1 to TRBJ2-7, with 14 bases that match TRBD2. The CDR3 has 16 amino acids. After removal of 3 bases from V and 6 bases from J, the junction contained 10 bases not matched to a gene. Germline CDR1 reads SQVTM; CDR2 reads ANQGSEA.

The gene calls are TRBV2 and TRBJ2-3, with TRBD2 identical over 10 bases. From germline, CDR1 is SNHLY and CDR2 FYNNEI. The V and J ends lost 8 bases and 2 bases, in that order; junction bases with no gene match: 10. The CDR3 has 16 residues. This CDR3 reads CASHSGRSRDTDTQYF. CDR3 coding DNA: TGTGCCAGCCATAGCGGGAGGTCTCGGGACACAGATACGCAGTATTTT. The variable domain in full, completed from reference TRBV2 and TRBJ2-3, reads EPEVTQTPSHQVTQMGQEVILRCVPISNHLYFYWYRQILGQKVEFLVSFYNNEISEKSEIFDDQFSVERPDGSNFTLKIRSTKLEDSAMYFCASHSGRSRDTDTQYFGPGTRLTVL.